This T cell receptor beta chain was retrieved from a study of beta chain features in type 1 diabetes. Study information: All samples yielded 107,917,701 examined sorted cells. The study's findings and limits: The naive, central memory and Treg TCRB repertoires looked more alike in patients than they did in healthy donors. VDJ junctions from type 1 diabetes patients carried fewer insertions and larger deletions. Shortening of TCRB CDR3s, moderate but significant, appeared in all four CD4+ subsets of Type 1 diabetes patients.

This CDR3 contains 19 residues. Germline V gene sequence: CDR1 SGHTA, CDR2 FQGTGA. V was clipped by 1 base and J by 0 bases; unmatched bases: 12. With regard to this clone: What it binds is not known.

All of the isolated RNA was reverse transcribed, so expressed TCRB transcripts were sequenced. Produced via immunoSEQ multiplex PCR; TCRdb's table is partial and in-frame only. The profile shows 600,000 to 650,000 clones, about 14% of them singletons. The sample taken for sequencing was naive CD4+ T cells from blood. This chain joins TRBV7-3 and TRBJ2-7, with 10 bases identical to TRBD2. The sequence came from a young man in good health. The CDR3 DNA is TGTGCCAGCAGCTTAAAAGCGGCTAGCGGGGGCGCAAACTCCTACGAGCAGTACTTC. Protein sequence: CASSLKAASGGANSYEQYF.